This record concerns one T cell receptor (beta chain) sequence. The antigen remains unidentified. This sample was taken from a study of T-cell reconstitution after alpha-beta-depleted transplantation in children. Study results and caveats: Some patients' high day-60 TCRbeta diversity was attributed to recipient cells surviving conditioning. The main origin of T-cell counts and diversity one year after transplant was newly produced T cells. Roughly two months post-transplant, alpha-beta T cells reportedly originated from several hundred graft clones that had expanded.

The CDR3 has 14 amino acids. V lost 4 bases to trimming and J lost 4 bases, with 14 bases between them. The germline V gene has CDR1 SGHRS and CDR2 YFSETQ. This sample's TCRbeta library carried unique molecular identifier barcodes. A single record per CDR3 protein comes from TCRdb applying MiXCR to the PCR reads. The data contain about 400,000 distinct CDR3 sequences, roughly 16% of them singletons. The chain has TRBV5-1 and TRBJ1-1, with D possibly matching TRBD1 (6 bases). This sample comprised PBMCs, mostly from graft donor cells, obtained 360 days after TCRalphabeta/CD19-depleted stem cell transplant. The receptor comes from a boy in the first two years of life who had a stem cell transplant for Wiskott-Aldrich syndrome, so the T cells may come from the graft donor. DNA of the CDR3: TGCGCCAGCAGCCCCCTCGACAGGCCCACTGAAGCTTTCTTT. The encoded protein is CASSPLDRPTEAFF.